This T cell receptor (beta chain) originates from a study of T-cell memory formation after mild COVID-19. Study-level background: Clustering of TCRs was largely donor specific. Overall study results and limits: Clones that contracted clustered mainly in CM and EM if CD4+ and in EMRA if CD8+. The study detected some responding clones in pre-infection memory, suggesting cross-reactive memory joined. Clones that contracted from day 15 to 85 were balanced CD4/CD8, while later expanders leaned CD4+.

MiXCR, applied by TCRdb to the 5' RACE reads, yields one record per CDR3 protein. Altogether approximately 200,000 distinct CDR3 sequences are present, 16% being singletons, with the ten largest covering under 2.5%. To note about this clonotype: Its antigen is not known.

The CDR3 totals 15 residues. Germline V gene sequence: CDR1 SGHRS, CDR2 YFSETQ. V was pared by 2 bases and J by 0 bases, with 9 bases between. This TCR was sampled from an adult woman who had mild COVID-19 (a few samples of this study predate the infection). Cell type and time point are not known. This chain links TRBV5-1 with TRBJ1-3, with D tentatively TRBD1 (6 bases). Sequencing was done on a sample of PBMCs or a T cell subset sorted from them (not recorded which). The CDR3 DNA is TGCGCCAGCAGCTTCGAGACAGGCTCTGGAAACACCATATATTTT. The encoded protein is CASSFETGSGNTIYF.